This passage covers 13 T cell receptor beta chains from one sample sequenced in a study of cytomegalovirus exposure and HLA in healthy donors. With 60 Vbeta and 13 Jbeta primers, the PCR was carried out. Profiling relied on immunoSEQ multiplex PCR, and the TCRdb table lists in-frame clones only, not all of them. The sample has about 110,000 clones; under 85% are singletons. The sample taken for sequencing was PBMCs. These receptors originate from a male donor in good health and CMV-seronegative.

CDR3 in DNA: TGTGCCTGGGGGTTGGGTGCGGGAGGCATCTACGAGCAGTACTTC. Residues: CAWGLGAGGIYEQYF. This chain connects TRBV30 to TRBJ2-7, with 8 bases matching TRBD2. Germline V gives CDR1 GTSNPN, CDR2 SVGIG (reference sequence). This CDR3 comprises 15 residues. The trim removed 5 bases at V and 3 bases at J, leaving 12 bases unmatched.

The chain uses TRBV6-6 and TRBJ1-5; tentative D call: TRBD1 (6 bases). Germline CDR1 and CDR2: MNHNY and SVGAGI (reference sequence). This CDR3 is built from 16 residues. Trimming removed 5 bases at V and 0 bases at J, with 14 bases between. This chain's CDR3 is CASSRRQELSNQPQHF. The CDR3 DNA sequence: TGTGCCAGCAGTCGGCGACAGGAACTTAGCAATCAGCCCCAGCATTTT.

In this sample, this clone turned up a few times. V is TRBV15 and J is TRBJ2-1; D gene ambiguous. V was clipped by 0 bases and J by 8 bases, with 11 bases between them. The CDR3 length is 14 residues. Looked up from germline, CDR1 is LNHNV and CDR2 is YYDKDF (reference sequence). This CDR3 is CATSRENYIYEQFF. For the CDR3, the DNA is TGTGCCACCAGCAGAGAGAACTATATCTATGAGCAGTTCTTC.

V and J are TRBV2 and TRBJ2-1; 12 bases fit TRBD2. The CDR3 is 15 residues long. Germline V gene data show CDR1 as SNHLY and CDR2 as FYNNEI. Trimming took 6 bases from V and 2 from J; bases not matched to a gene: 2. The CDR3 reads CASRLAGGPYNEQFF. CDR3 DNA sequence: TGTGCCAGCAGACTAGCGGGAGGCCCCTACAATGAGCAGTTCTTC. The whole variable domain, filled in from reference TRBV2 and TRBJ2-1, reads EPEVTQTPSHQVTQMGQEVILRCVPISNHLYFYWYRQILGQKVEFLVSFYNNEISEKSEIFDDQFSVERPDGSNFTLKIRSTKLEDSAMYFCASRLAGGPYNEQFFGPGTRLTVL.

This chain joins TRBV7-8 and TRBJ1-1, with a weak D call TRBD1 (6 bases). The germline V and J ends were trimmed by 9 bases and 5 bases, with 13 bases remaining between them. The CDR3 sequence is 12 residues long. From germline, CDR1 is SGHVS and CDR2 FQNEAQ. This CDR3 is CASIGGATEAFF. Here the CDR3 DNA reads TGTGCCAGTATAGGGGGTGCAACTGAAGCTTTCTTT.

The rearrangement uses TRBV9 and TRBJ2-7; D is unresolved. The CDR3 is 13 amino acids. The germline V gene has CDR1 SGDLS and CDR2 YYNGEE. Trimming pared 4 bases from V and 0 bases from J, leaving 8 bases between. CDR3 region: CASSSPSSYEQYF. CDR3 DNA sequence: TGTGCCAGCAGCTCACCTAGCTCCTACGAGCAGTACTTC. Full variable domain (outside the CDR3, taken from reference TRBV9 and TRBJ2-7): DSGVTQTPKHLITATGQRVTLRCSPRSGDLSVYWYQQSLDQGLQFLIQYYNGEERAKGNILERFSAQQFPDLHSELNLSSLELGDSALYFCASSSPSSYEQYFGPGTRLTVT.

The rearrangement uses TRBV4-1 and TRBJ2-5; perhaps TRBD2 as D (6 bases). The CDR3 covers 16 residues. The germline gives CDR1 MGHRA, CDR2 YSYEKL. V gave up 0 bases and J gave up 2 bases, with 13 bases separating them. This chain's CDR3 is CASSQDHGAGQETQYF. The CDR3 DNA follows: TGCGCCAGCAGCCAAGATCATGGGGCGGGACAAGAGACCCAGTACTTC.

This chain links TRBV25-1 with TRBJ1-5; D might be TRBD1 (5 bases). The CDR3 totals 16 residues. CDR1 and CDR2 (germline): MGHDK, SYGVNS. Deletions cut 6 bases from V and 1 base from J, with 16 bases between. CDR3 residues: CASSSAGRNSNQPQHF. CDR3 sequence (DNA): TGTGCCAGCAGCTCGGCAGGGAGGAACAGCAATCAGCCCCAGCATTTT.

This sequence joins TRBV5-1 and TRBJ2-7; 8 nucleotides align to TRBD2. The CDR3 loop spans 14 amino acids. The trim removed 0 bases at V and 2 bases at J, leaving 1 base unmatched. CDR1 is SGHRS, CDR2 YFSETQ, per germline. The CDR3, as DNA: TGCGCCAGCAGCTTGGCGGGACTAGCCTACGAGCAGTACTTC. This sequence encodes CASSLAGLAYEQYF.

This clone was picked up a small number of times. The chain couples TRBV6-5 to TRBJ2-7, with unresolved D. Trimming removed 5 bases from V and 2 bases from J, with 13 bases in between. Germline lookup yields CDR1 MNHEY and CDR2 SVGAGI. This CDR3 comprises 14 residues. CDR3 residues: CASSQTENPYEQYF. DNA for the CDR3: TGTGCCAGCAGTCAAACAGAGAACCCCTACGAGCAGTACTTC.

CDR3 sequence (DNA): TGTGCCAGCAGCTTGGGAGTCTCTGGAAACACCATATATTTT. Translated: CASSLGVSGNTIYF. The V call is TRBV5-6, the J call TRBJ1-3; D remains unclear. Germline-derived CDR1 and CDR2 are SGHDT and YYEEEE. The CDR3 sequence is 14 residues long. Trimming removed 0 bases at V and 0 bases at J, with 4 bases between.

This CDR3 is CASRPGTSEETQYF. For the CDR3, the DNA is TGTGCCAGCAGACCCGGGACTAGCGAAGAGACCCAGTACTTC. This chain connects TRBV27 to TRBJ2-5; 10 nucleotides match TRBD2. V was clipped by 6 bases and J by 3 bases; unmatched bases: 4. CDR1 MNHEY and CDR2 SMNVEV come from the germline V gene (reference sequence). The CDR3 is 14 residues long.

This chain connects TRBV30 to TRBJ1-2, with TRBD1 matching 12 bases. V shed 5 bases and J 7 bases; nucleotides not matched to a gene: 8. Germline V CDR1 and CDR2: GTSNPN, SVGIG (reference sequence). This CDR3 contains 14 residues. The CDR3 sequence: CAWDGDRGHGGYTF. As DNA, the CDR3 is TGTGCCTGGGATGGGGACAGGGGGCACGGTGGCTACACCTTC.